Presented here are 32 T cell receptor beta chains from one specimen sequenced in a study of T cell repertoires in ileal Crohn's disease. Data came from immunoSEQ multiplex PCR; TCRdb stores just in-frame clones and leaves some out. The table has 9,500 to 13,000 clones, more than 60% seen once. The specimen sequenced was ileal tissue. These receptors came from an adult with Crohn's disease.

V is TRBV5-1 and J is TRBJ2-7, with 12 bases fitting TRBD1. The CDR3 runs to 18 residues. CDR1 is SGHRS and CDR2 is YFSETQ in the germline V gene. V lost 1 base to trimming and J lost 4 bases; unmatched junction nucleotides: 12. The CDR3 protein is CASSLSGTGGDDLYEQYF. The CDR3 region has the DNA TGCGCCAGCAGCTTGTCCGGGACAGGGGGCGATGATTTGTACGAGCAGTACTTC.

The CDR3 DNA is TGTGCCAGCAGCGCAGACAGGTTGGGTCAGCCCCAGCATTTT. Translating gives CASSADRLGQPQHF. V is TRBV7-2 and J is TRBJ1-5; possibly TRBD1 for D (6 bases). Germline-derived CDR1 and CDR2 are SGHTA and FQGNSA. The CDR3 totals 14 residues. V dropped 5 bases and J dropped 6 bases, with 14 bases sitting between them.

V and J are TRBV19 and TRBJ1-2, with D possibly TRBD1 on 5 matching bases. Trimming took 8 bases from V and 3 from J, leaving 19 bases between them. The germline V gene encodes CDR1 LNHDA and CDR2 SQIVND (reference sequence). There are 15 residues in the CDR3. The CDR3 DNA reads TGTGCCAGTGGGGACCTCCGCGGGGGGGACTATGGCTACACCTTC. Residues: CASGDLRGGDYGYTF.

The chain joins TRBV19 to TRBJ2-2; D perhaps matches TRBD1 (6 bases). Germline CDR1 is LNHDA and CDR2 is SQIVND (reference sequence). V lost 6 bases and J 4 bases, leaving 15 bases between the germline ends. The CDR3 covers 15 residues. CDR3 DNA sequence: TGTGCCAGTAGACTCAGGGGAGCTGGCACCGGGGAGCTGTTTTTT. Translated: CASRLRGAGTGELFF.

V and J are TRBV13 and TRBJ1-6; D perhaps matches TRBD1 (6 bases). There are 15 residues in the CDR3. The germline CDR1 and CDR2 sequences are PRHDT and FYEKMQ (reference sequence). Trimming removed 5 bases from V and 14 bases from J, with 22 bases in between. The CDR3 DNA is TGTGCCAGCAGCGTCAGGTCGGACAGTCTAATATCCCTCCACTTT. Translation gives CASSVRSDSLISLHF.

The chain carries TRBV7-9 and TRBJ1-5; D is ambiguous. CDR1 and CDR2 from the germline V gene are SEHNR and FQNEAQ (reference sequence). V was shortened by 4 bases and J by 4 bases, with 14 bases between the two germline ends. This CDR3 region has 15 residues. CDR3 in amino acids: CASSSEGPGNQPQHF. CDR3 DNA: TGTGCCAGCAGCTCGGAGGGTCCTGGGAATCAGCCCCAGCATTTT.

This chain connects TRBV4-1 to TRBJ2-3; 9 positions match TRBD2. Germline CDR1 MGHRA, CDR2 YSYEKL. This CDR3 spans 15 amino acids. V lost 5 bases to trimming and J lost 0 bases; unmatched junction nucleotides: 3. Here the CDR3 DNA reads TGCGCCAGCAGCTTACTAGCGGGCAGCACAGATACGCAGTATTTT. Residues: CASSLLAGSTDTQYF.

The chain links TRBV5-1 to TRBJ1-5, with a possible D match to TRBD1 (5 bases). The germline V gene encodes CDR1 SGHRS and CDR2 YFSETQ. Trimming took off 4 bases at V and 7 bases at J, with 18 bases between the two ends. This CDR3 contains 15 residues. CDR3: CASSQAAGQEQPQHF. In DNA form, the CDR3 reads TGCGCCAGCAGCCAGGCCGCAGGGCAAGAACAGCCCCAGCATTTT.

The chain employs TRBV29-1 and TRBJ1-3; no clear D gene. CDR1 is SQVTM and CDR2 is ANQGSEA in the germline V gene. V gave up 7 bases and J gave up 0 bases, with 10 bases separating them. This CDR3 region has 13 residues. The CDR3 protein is CSGAGSSGNTIYF. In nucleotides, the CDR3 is TGCAGCGGAGCCGGGAGCTCTGGAAACACCATATATTTT.

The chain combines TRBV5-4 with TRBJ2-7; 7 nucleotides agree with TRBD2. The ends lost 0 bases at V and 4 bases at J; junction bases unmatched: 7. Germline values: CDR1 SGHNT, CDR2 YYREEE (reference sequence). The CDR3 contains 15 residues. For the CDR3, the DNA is TGTGCCAGCAGCTTGGCGGGGGGAAGGAGGTACGAGCAGTACTTC. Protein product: CASSLAGGRRYEQYF. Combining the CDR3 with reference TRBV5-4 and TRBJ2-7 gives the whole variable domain ETGVTQSPTHLIKTRGQQVTLRCSSQSGHNTVSWYQQALGQGPQFIFQYYREEENGRGNFPPRFSGLQFPNYSSELNVNALELDDSALYLCASSLAGGRRYEQYFGPGTRLTVT.

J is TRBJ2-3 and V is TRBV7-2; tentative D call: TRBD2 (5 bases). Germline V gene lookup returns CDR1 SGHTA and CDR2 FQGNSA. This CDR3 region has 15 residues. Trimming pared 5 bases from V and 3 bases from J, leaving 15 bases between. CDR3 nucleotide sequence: TGTGCCAGCAGCCCCCTGGCGGGCCTAACAGATACGCAGTATTTT. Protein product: CASSPLAGLTDTQYF.

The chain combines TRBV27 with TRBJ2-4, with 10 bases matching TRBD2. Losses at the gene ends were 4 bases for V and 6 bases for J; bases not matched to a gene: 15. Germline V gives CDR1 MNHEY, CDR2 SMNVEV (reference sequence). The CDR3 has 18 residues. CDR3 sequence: CASSYEILAGIRPNIQYF. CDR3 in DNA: TGTGCCAGCAGTTACGAAATACTAGCGGGGATTCGTCCAAACATTCAGTACTTC.

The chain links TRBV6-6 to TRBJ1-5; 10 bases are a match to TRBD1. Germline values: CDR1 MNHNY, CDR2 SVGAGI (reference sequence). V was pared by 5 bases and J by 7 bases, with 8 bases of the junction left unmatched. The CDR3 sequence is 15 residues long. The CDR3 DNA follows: TGTGCCAGCAGTGGGGGGACAGGGGAAGAACAGCCCCAGCATTTT. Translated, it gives CASSGGTGEEQPQHF.

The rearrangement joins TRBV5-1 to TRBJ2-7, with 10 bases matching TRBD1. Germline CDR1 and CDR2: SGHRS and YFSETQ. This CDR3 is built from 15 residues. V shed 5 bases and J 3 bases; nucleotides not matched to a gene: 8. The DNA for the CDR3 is TGCGCCAGCAGTCAACCGGGACAGGGGAACTACGAGCAGTACTTC. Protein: CASSQPGQGNYEQYF.

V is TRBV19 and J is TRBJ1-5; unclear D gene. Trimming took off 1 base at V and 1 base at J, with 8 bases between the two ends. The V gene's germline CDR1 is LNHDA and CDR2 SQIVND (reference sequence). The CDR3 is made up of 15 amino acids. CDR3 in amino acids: CASSIAPRSNQPQHF. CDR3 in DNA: TGTGCCAGTAGTATAGCACCCAGGAGCAATCAGCCCCAGCATTTT. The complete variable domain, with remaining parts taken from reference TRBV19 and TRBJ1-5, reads DGGITQSPKYLFRKEGQNVTLSCEQNLNHDAMYWYRQDPGQGLRLIYYSQIVNDFQKGDIAEGYSVSREKKESFPLTVTSAQKNPTAFYLCASSIAPRSNQPQHFGDGTRLSIL.

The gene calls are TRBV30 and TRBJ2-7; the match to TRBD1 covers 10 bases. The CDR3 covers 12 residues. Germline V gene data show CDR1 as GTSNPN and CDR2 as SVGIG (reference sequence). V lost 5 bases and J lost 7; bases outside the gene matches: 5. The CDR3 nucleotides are TGTGCCTGGGGACAGGGGGTACGTGAGCAGTACTTC. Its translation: CAWGQGVREQYF.

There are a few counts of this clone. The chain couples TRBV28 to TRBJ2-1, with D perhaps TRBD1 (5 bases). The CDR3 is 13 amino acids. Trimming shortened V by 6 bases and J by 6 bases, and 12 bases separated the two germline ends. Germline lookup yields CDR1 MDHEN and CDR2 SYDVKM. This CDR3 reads CASRSPGFNEQFF. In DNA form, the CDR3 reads TGTGCCAGCAGGTCCCCAGGGTTCAATGAGCAGTTCTTC.

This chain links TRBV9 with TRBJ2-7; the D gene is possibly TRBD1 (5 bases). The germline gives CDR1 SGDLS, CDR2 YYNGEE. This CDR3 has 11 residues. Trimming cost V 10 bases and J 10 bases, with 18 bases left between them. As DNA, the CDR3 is TGTGCCCGCCAGACAGTTCTTTTTCAGTACTTC. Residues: CARQTVLFQYF.

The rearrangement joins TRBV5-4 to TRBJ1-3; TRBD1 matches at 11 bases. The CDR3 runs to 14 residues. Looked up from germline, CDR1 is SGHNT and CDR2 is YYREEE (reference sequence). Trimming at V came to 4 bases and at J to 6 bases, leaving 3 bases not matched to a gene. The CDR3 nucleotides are TGTGCCAGCAGCACGGGACAGGGGGAAAACACCATATATTTT. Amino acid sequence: CASSTGQGENTIYF.

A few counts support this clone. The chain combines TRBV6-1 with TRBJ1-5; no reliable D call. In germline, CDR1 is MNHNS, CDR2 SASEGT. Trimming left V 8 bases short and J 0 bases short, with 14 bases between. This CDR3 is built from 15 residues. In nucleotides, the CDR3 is TGTGCCAGCCGACATACGGCAAATAGCAATCAGCCCCAGCATTTT. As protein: CASRHTANSNQPQHF.

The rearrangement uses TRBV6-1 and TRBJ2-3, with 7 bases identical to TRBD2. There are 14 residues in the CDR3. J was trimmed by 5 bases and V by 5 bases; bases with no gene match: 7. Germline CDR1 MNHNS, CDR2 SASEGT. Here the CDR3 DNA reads TGTGCCAGCAGTTTTGGGAGGGGCCAAGATACGCAGTATTTT. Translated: CASSFGRGQDTQYF.

In nucleotides, the CDR3 is TGTGCCAGCAGCCCGAGACAGGGGACAGATACGCAGTATTTT. It translates to CASSPRQGTDTQYF. The rearrangement links TRBV7-3 to TRBJ2-3, with TRBD1 matching 8 bases. CDR1 SGHTA and CDR2 FQGTGA come from the germline V gene. This CDR3 region has 14 residues. J gave up 3 bases and V 5 bases, and 4 bases lay outside the gene matches.

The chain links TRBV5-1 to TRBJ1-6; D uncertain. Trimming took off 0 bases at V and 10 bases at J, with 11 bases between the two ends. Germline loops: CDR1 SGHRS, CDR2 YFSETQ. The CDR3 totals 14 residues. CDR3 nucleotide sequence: TGCGCCAGCAGCTTGGGGGAGGTGGGCTCACCCCTCCACTTT. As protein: CASSLGEVGSPLHF.

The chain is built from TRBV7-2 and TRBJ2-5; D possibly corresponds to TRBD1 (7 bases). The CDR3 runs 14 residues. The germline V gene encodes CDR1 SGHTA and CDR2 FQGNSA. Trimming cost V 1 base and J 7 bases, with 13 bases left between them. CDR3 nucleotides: TGTGCCAGCAGCTTAGAACCAGGGGGGAGGACCCAGTACTTC. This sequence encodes CASSLEPGGRTQYF.

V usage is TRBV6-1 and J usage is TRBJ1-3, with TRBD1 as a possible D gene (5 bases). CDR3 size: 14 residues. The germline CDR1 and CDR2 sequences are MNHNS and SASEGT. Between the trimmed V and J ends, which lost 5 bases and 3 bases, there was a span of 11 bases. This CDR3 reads CASSSGGVGNTIYF. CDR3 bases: TGTGCCAGCAGTTCCGGAGGGGTTGGAAACACCATATATTTT.

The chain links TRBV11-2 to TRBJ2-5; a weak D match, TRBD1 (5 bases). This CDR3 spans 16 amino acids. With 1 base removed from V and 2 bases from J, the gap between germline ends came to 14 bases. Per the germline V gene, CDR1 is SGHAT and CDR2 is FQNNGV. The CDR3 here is CASSLGSSGIQETQYF. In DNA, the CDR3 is TGTGCCAGCAGCTTAGGGTCGTCAGGGATTCAAGAGACCCAGTACTTC.

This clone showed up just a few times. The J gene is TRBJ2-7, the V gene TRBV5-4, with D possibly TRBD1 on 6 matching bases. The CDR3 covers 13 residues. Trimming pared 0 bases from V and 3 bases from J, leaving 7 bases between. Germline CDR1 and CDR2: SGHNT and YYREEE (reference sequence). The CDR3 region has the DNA TGTGCCAGCAGCTTGGACAGGGTCTACGAGCAGTACTTC. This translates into CASSLDRVYEQYF.

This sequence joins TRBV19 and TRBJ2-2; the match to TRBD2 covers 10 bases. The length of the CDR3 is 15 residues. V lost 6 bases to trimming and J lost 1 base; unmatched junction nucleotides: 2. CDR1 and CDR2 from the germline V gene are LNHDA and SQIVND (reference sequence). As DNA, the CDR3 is TGTGCCAGTAGAACTAGCGGGGTGAACACCGGGGAGCTGTTTTTT. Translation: CASRTSGVNTGELFF.

The CDR3 DNA sequence: TGTGCCAGCAGCCATGCCCCCACTAGGTTCTGGGAGACCCAGTACTTC. It encodes CASSHAPTRFWETQYF. This chain links TRBV14 with TRBJ2-5, with a possible D match to TRBD2 (5 bases). The CDR3 is made up of 16 amino acids. Germline loops: CDR1 SGHDN, CDR2 FVKESK. V lost 3 bases and J 5 bases, leaving 19 bases between the germline ends.

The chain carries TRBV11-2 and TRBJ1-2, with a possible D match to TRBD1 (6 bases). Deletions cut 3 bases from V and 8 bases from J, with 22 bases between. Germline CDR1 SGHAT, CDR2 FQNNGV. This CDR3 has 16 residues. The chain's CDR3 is CASSLSGVWGRGGYTF. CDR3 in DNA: TGTGCCAGCAGCTTGAGCGGTGTCTGGGGGCGAGGGGGCTACACCTTC.

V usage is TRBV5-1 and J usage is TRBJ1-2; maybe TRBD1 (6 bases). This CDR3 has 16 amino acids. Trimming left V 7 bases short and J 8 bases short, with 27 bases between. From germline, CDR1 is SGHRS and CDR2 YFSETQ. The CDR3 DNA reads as TGCGCCAGCCACCGGGTCGGATCAGGGGAAGACGGGGGCTACACCTTC. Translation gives CASHRVGSGEDGGYTF. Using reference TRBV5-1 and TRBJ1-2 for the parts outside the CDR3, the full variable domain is KAGVTQTPRYLIKTRGQQVTLSCSPISGHRSVSWYQQTPGQGLQFLFEYFSETQRNKGNFPGRFSGRQFSNSRSEMNVSTLELGDSALYLCASHRVGSGEDGGYTFGSGTRLTVV.

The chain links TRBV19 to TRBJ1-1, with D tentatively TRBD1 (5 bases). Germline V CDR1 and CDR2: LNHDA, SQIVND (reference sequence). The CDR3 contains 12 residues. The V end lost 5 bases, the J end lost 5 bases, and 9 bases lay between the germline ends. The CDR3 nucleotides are TGTGCCAGTAGTGTCAGGGTTACTGAAGCTTTCTTT. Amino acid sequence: CASSVRVTEAFF.